This T cell receptor (beta chain) came from a study of cytomegalovirus exposure and HLA in healthy donors. Comment on this clone: What it binds is not known.

Study-wide results and caveats: It was 164 TCR beta chains that were listed as cytomegalovirus-associated. A later analysis showed TCR association rates differing by HLA locus, peaking at DRB1 and lowest at HLA-C. Reports credit the classifier with highly specific, highly sensitive diagnosis of cytomegalovirus status.

The donors comprised healthy bone marrow donors. The primer mix had 60 Vbeta and 13 Jbeta primers. The protocol was immunoSEQ multiplex PCR, while the TCRdb copy is restricted to in-frame clones and leaves out a portion. The sample records around 150,000 clones, around 84% being singletons. This TCR derives from a middle-aged man in good health and CMV-seronegative. Sequencing used PBMCs.

CDR3 sequence reads: CASSLMAGRYTGELFF. The DNA for the CDR3 is TGTGCCAGCAGTTTAATGGCGGGCAGATACACCGGGGAGCTGTTTTTT. The rearrangement links TRBV27 to TRBJ2-2; D possibly corresponds to TRBD2 (5 bases). Germline CDR1 reads MNHEY; CDR2 reads SMNVEV (reference sequence). The ends were cut back, 2 bases at V and 3 bases at J, with 13 bases in the middle. CDR3 length: 16 amino acids.